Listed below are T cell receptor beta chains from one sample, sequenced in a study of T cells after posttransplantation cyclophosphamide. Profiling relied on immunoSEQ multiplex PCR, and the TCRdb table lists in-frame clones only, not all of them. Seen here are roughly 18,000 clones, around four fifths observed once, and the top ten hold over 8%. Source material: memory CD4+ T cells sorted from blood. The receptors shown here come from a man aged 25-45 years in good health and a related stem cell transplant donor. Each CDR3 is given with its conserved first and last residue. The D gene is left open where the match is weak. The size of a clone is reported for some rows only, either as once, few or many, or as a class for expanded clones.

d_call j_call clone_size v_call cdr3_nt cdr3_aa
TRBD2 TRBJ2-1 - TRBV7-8 TGTGCCAGCAGCTTAGCGATAGGCGGGGGTTACAATGAGCAGTTCTTC CASSLAIGGGYNEQFF
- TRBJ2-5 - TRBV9 TGTGCCAGCAGCGTAGCAGACCAAGAGACCCAGTACTTC CASSVADQETQYF
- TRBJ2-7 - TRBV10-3 TGTGCCATCTCCTCCTTTGACCAGGGGAAGGACGAGCAGTACTTC CAISSFDQGKDEQYF
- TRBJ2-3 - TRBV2 TGTGCCAGCAGCCTACAGCAAGATACGCAGTATTTT CASSLQQDTQYF
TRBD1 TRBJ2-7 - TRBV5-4 TGTGCCAGCAGCTTGGATACGGACAGGGCTAGCGAGCAGTACTTC CASSLDTDRASEQYF
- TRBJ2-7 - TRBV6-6 TGTGCCACAGACGAACCTTCAGGCTACGAGCAGTACTTC CATDEPSGYEQYF
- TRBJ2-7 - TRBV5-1 TGCGCCAGCAGCAAACAGGACCCTAGGGGTTACGAGCAGTACTTC CASSKQDPRGYEQYF
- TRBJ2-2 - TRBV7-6 TGTGCCAGCAGCTTAGAACAGGGTGGGGTCTCCGGGGAGCTGTTTTTT CASSLEQGGVSGELFF
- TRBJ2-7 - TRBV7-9 TGTGCCAGCAGCCTAAGCGGACAGACCTACGAGCAGTACTTC CASSLSGQTYEQYF
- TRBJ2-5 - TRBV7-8 TGTGCCAGCAGCTTCGCAGGGGGGACGTCAGAGACCCAGTACTTC CASSFAGGTSETQYF
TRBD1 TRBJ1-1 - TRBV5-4 TGTGCCAGCAGCTTTTCCAGGGGGTTGAACACTGAAGCTTTCTTT CASSFSRGLNTEAFF
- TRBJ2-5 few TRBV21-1 TGTGCCAGCAGCAAAGTGGTAGCGGGGCGTGGGGAGACCCAGTACTTC CASSKVVAGRGETQYF
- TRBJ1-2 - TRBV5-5 TGTGCCAGCAGCTTCGTGACATTAGACTATGGCTACACCTTC CASSFVTLDYGYTF
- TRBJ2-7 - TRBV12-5 TGTGCTAGTGGTTTGGGGGACATATACGAGCAGTACTTC CASGLGDIYEQYF
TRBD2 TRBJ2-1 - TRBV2 TGTGCCAGCAGAACCGCAGCGGGGGGGCGCAATGAGCAGTTCTTC CASRTAAGGRNEQFF
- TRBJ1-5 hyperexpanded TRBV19 TGTGCCAGTAGCCAGGGATATAGCAATCAGCCCCAGCATTTT CASSQGYSNQPQHF
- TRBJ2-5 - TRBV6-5 TGTGCCAGCAACGAGGACACTCAAGAGACCCAGTACTTC CASNEDTQETQYF
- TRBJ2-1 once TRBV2 TGTGCCAGCAGTGGAATGAGAGGGAGTGAGCAGTTCTTC CASSGMRGSEQFF
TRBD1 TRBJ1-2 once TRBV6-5 TGTGCCAGCAGTTCTCGACAGGGGGCGCGGGGCTATGGCTACACCTTC CASSSRQGARGYGYTF
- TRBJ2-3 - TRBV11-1 TGTGCCAGCAGCGCCCGACTAACATCTAGCACAGATACGCAGTATTTT CASSARLTSSTDTQYF
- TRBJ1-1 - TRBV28 TGTGCCAGCAGTTTGGCAGGGGCTATCACTGAAGCTTTCTTT CASSLAGAITEAFF
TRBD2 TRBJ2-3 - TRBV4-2 TGTGCCAGCAGCCCCCGCGGGACTAGCGGGGGGGCACGGACAGATACGCAGTATTTT CASSPRGTSGGARTDTQYF
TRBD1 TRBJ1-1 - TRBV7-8 TGTGCCAGCAGCTTAGGAGGGGACAGGGAGGAGCACACTGAAGCTTTCTTT CASSLGGDREEHTEAFF
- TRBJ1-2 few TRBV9 TGTGCCAGCAGCCCCCAGGGGTCGATTCGCTACACCTTC CASSPQGSIRYTF
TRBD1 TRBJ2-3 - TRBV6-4 TGTGCCACCAAGGGACAGGGTGTAGATACGCAGTATTTT CATKGQGVDTQYF
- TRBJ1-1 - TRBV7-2 TGTGCCAGCAGCCGACTCCTAGGGGCTGAAGCTTTCTTT CASSRLLGAEAFF
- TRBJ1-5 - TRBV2 TGTGCCAGCAGTGGTCAGGGGAACAATCAGCCCCAGCATTTT CASSGQGNNQPQHF
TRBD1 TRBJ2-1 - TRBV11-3 TGTGCCAGCAGCCCCCGGACAGGGGGCGAAAGTATGTTCTTC CASSPRTGGESMFF
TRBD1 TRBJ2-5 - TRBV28 TGTGCCAGCAGTATGAGACAGGGGGCGAGGGAGACCCAGTACTTC CASSMRQGARETQYF
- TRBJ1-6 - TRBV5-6 TGTGCCAGCAGCCCACCGGGATCTCATAATTCACCCCTCCACTTT CASSPPGSHNSPLHF
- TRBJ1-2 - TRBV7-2 TGTGCCAGCAGCCCCCGGGATTTAATCTATGGCTACACCTTC CASSPRDLIYGYTF
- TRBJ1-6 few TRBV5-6 TGTGCCAGCAGCAAACAGGGTCCAGGTTCACCCCTCCACTTT CASSKQGPGSPLHF
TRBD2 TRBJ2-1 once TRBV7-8 TGTGCCAGCAGCGCCCGGACTAGCGGGGGGATTAATGAGCAGTTCTTC CASSARTSGGINEQFF
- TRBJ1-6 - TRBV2 TGTGCCAGTACGACAGCCCTAAATTCACCCCTCCACTTT CASTTALNSPLHF
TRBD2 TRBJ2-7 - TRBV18 TGTGCCAGCTCACATACAATTAGCGGGGTAACGTACCTCGAGTGGCAGTACTTC CASSHTISGVTYLEWQYF
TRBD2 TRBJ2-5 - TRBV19 TGTGCCAGTAGTATGACTGGGGGGGACGGAAAAGAGACCCAGTACTTC CASSMTGGDGKETQYF
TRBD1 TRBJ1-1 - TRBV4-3 TGCGCCAGCAGCCAAGAGGGGGGAACAGGGGGCACTGAAGCTTTCTTT CASSQEGGTGGTEAFF
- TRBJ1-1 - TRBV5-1 TGCGCCAGCAGCTTGGGCGGGGGGCGGTCCTGGGGTGAAGCTTTCTTT CASSLGGGRSWGEAFF
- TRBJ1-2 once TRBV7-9 TGTGCCAGCAGCTTAACCTCAGGGGCCCAGAACTATGGCTACACCTTC CASSLTSGAQNYGYTF
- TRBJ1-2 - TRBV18 TGTGCCAGCTCACCGCAGCAGGACTATGGCTACACCTTC CASSPQQDYGYTF
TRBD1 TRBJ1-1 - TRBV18 TGTGCCAGCTACGACCGGGACAGGGGAGGGGACACTGAAGCTTTCTTT CASYDRDRGGDTEAFF
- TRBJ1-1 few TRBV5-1 TGCGCCAGCAGCTTTCGGGGGACTGAAGCTTTCTTT CASSFRGTEAFF
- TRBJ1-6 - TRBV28 TGTGCCAGCAGTTTATATACAGGGAGCTCCTATAATTCACCCCTCCACTTT CASSLYTGSSYNSPLHF
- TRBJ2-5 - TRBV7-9 TGTGCCAGCAGCCACCCCAGGGCCCAAGAGACCCAGTACTTC CASSHPRAQETQYF
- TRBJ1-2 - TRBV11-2 TGTGCCAGCAGCCAGGGGTTTAACTATGGCTACACCTTC CASSQGFNYGYTF
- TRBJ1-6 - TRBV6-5 TGTGCCAGCAGTTACGATGGGGGGGTGGATAATTCACCCCTCCACTTT CASSYDGGVDNSPLHF
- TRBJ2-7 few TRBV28 TGTGCCAGCAGTTTTGAGGGTGGTGTCGGATTTTGGTCCTACGAGCAGTACTTC CASSFEGGVGFWSYEQYF
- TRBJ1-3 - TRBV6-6 TGTGCCAGCAGTTACTCCGGACAGACCTCTGGAAACACCATATATTTT CASSYSGQTSGNTIYF
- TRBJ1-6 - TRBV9 TGTGCCAGCACAAAAGGACAGTTGAGCTCCTATAATTCACCCCTCCACTTT CASTKGQLSSYNSPLHF
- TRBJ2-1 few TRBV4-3 TGCGCCAGCAGCCAGGACAGAAACTCCAATGAGCAGTTCTTC CASSQDRNSNEQFF
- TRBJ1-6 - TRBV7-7 TGTGCTAGCAGCTTAGATCGGCGGTCACCCCTCCACTTT CASSLDRRSPLHF
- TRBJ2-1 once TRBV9 TGTGCCAGCAGCGCGGGTGCTACTGAGCAGTTCTTC CASSAGATEQFF
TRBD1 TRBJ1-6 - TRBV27 TGTGCCAGCAGTTCAAGGGGGCTCTGGGGTAATTCACCCCTCCACTTT CASSSRGLWGNSPLHF
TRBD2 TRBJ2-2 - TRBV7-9 TGTGCCAGCAGCCTGGGACTAGCGGGGGGTCCGAACACCGGGGAGCTGTTTTTT CASSLGLAGGPNTGELFF
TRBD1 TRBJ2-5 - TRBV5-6 TGTGCCAGCACCCTGAGGGGGTACAGGGGACAAGAGACCCAGTACTTC CASTLRGYRGQETQYF
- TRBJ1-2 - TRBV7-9 TGTGCCAGCAGCCTTACAGGGTTAGGCTACACCTTC CASSLTGLGYTF
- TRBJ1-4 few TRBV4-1 TGCGCCAGCAGCCAAGATCGGGGCGGGGGTAATGAAAAACTGTTTTTT CASSQDRGGGNEKLFF
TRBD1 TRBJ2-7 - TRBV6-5 TGTGCCAGCAGTAGGGGACAGGGAACCTACGAGCAGTACTTC CASSRGQGTYEQYF
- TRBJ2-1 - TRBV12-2 TGTGCAAGTCGCTTAGAAGGCGGGACGTACAATGAGCAGTTCTTC CASRLEGGTYNEQFF